This paragraph covers one TCR beta chain sequence. The data are from a study of cytomegalovirus exposure and HLA in healthy donors. 13 Jbeta primers and 60 Vbeta primers were used for the PCR. Generated by immunoSEQ multiplex PCR, the TCRdb table keeps only in-frame clones and is missing some. The sample lists under 150,000 clones, around 70% occurring once. This CDR3 region has 14 residues. The germline gives CDR1 MNHNS, CDR2 SASEGT. V was pared by 8 bases and J by 5 bases, with 10 bases of the junction left unmatched. Specimen: PBMCs. This chain uses TRBV6-1 with TRBJ2-3; the match to TRBD1 covers 7 bases. The sequence was obtained from a human donor in good health. The CDR3 coding sequence is TGTGCCAGCGCCCCAGGGACAGCTCGAGATACGCAGTATTTT. Amino acid sequence: CASAPGTARDTQYF.